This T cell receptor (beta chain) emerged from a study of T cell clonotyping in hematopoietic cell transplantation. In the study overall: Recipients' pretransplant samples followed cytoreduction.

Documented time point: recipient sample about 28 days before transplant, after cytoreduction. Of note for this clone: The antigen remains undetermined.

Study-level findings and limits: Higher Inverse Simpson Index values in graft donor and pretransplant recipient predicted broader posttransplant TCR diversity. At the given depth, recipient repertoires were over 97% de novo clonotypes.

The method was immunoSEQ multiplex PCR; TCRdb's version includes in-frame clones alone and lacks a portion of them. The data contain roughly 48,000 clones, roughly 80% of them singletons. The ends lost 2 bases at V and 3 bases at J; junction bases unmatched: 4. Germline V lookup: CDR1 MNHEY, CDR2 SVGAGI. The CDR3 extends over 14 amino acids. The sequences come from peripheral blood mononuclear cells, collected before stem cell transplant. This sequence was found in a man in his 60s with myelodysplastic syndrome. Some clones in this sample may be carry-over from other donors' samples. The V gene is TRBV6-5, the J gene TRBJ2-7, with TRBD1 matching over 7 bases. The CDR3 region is CASSYGTEGYEQYF. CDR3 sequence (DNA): TGTGCCAGCAGTTACGGGACAGAAGGCTACGAGCAGTACTTC.